This TCR beta chain appears in the sequencing data of a study of OX40 agonist ivuxolimab in advanced cancers. On the study more broadly: Three partial responders included one hepatocellular carcinoma patient and two cutaneous melanoma patients.

Germline V lookup: CDR1 SEHNR, CDR2 FQNEAQ (reference sequence). The CDR3 spans 13 residues. The V and J ends lost 10 bases and 2 bases respectively, with 15 bases between them. Points on this clone: Antigen: not known.

Study-level results: Nonresponders included some who also had low normalized T-cell clonal expansion. Averaging showed that CD8+ T cells had more expanded clones than CD4+ did. With doses of 0.1 to 3.0 mg/kg, CD4+ and CD8+ blood T cells had undergone clonal expansion by week 6.

The table came from immunoSEQ multiplex PCR; TCRdb's copy has only in-frame clones and leaves some out. The sample contains approximately 49,000 clones, roughly 84% of which appear only once. The chain links TRBV7-9 to TRBJ2-7; unclear D gene. Sequenced material: CD4+ or CD8+ T cells sorted from blood, taken in a trial of the OX40 agonist ivuxolimab. This TCR was sampled from an adult with an advanced solid tumor such as melanoma, head and neck, liver or kidney cancer. The CDR3, as DNA: TGTGCCACTGGACCCATCCTAGCCTACGAGCAGTACTTC. Translated, it gives CATGPILAYEQYF.